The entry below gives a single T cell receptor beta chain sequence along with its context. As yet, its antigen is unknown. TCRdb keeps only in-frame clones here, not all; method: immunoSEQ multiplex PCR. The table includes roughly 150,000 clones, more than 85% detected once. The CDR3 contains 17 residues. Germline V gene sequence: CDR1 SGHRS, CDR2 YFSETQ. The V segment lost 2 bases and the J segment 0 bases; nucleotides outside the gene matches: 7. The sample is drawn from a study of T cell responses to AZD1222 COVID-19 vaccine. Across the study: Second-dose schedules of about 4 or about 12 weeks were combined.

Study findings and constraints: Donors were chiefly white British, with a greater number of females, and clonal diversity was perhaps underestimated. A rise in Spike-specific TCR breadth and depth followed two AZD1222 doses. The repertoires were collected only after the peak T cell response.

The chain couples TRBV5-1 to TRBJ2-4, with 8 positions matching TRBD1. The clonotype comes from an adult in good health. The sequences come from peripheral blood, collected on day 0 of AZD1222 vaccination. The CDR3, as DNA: TGCGCCAGCAGCTTAACCACAGGGGGACTAGCCAAAAACATTCAGTACTTC. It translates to CASSLTTGGLAKNIQYF.